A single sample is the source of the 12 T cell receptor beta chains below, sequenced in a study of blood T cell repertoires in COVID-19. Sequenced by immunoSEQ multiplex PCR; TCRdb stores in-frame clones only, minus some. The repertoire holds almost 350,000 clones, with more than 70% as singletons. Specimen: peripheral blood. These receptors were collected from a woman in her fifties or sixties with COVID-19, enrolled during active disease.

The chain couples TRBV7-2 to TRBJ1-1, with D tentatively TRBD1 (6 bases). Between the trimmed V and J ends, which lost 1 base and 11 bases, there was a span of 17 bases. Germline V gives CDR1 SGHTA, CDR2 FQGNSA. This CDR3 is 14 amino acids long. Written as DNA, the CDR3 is TGTGCCAGCAGCTTAGTCGGCGGACAGCTCGTGGCTTTCTTT. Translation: CASSLVGGQLVAFF.

CDR3 DNA sequence: TGTGCCAGCAGCTTCCGACAGGGGAGCACCGGGGAGCTGTTTTTT. It yields the protein CASSFRQGSTGELFF. The chain carries TRBV7-8 and TRBJ2-2; 8 bases match TRBD1. From germline, CDR1 is SGHVS and CDR2 FQNEAQ. V gave up 3 bases and J gave up 4 bases; unmatched junction bases: 4. This CDR3 contains 15 residues.

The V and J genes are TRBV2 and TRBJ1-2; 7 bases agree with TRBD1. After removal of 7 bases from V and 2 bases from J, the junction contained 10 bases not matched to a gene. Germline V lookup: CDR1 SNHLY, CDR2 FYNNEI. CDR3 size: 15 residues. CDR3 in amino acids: CASTRGTQGNYGYTF. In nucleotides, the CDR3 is TGTGCCAGCACCAGGGGGACGCAAGGGAACTATGGCTACACCTTC.

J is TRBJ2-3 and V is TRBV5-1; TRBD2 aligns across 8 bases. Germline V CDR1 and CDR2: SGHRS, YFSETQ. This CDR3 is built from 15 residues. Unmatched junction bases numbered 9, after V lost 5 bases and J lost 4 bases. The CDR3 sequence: CASRRGGSESDTQYF. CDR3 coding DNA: TGCGCCAGCAGACGGGGGGGCAGCGAGTCAGATACGCAGTATTTT.

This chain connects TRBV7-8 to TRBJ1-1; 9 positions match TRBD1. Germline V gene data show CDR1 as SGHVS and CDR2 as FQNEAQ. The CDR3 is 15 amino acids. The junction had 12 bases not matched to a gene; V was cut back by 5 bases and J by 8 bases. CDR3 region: CASSGGDRAALEAFF. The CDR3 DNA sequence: TGTGCCAGCAGCGGAGGGGACAGGGCTGCTCTGGAAGCTTTCTTT.

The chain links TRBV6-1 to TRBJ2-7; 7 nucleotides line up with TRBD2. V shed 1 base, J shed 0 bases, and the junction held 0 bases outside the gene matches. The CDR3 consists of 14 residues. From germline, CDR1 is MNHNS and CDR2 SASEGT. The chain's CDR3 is CASSEGGGSYEQYF. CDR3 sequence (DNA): TGTGCCAGCAGTGAAGGGGGGGGCTCCTACGAGCAGTACTTC.

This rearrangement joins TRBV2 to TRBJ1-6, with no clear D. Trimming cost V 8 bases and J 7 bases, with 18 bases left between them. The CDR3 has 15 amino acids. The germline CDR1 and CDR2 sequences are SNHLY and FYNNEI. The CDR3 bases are TGTGCCAGCTGCCTGAGGTTCACAACCAATTCACCCCTCCACTTT. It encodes CASCLRFTTNSPLHF. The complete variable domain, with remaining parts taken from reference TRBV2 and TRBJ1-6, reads EPEVTQTPSHQVTQMGQEVILRCVPISNHLYFYWYRQILGQKVEFLVSFYNNEISEKSEIFDDQFSVERPDGSNFTLKIRSTKLEDSAMYFCASCLRFTTNSPLHFGNGTRLTVT.

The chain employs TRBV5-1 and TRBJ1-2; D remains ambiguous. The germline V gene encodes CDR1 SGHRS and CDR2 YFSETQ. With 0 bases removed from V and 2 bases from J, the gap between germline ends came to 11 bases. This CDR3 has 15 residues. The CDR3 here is CASSLVVGANYGYTF. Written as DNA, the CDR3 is TGCGCCAGCAGCTTGGTTGTGGGCGCAAACTATGGCTACACCTTC.

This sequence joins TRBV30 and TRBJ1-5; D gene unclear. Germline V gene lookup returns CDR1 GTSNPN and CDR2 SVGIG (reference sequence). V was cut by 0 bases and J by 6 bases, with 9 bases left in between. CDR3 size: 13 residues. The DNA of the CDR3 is TGTGCCTGGAGTGTTGAGAGGGCTCAGCCCCAGCATTTT. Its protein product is CAWSVERAQPQHF. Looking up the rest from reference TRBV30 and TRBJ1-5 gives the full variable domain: SQTIHQWPATLVQPVGSPLSLECTVEGTSNPNLYWYRQAAGRGLQLLFYSVGIGQISSEVPQNLSASRPQDRQFILSSKKLLLSDSGFYLCAWSVERAQPQHFGDGTRLSIL.

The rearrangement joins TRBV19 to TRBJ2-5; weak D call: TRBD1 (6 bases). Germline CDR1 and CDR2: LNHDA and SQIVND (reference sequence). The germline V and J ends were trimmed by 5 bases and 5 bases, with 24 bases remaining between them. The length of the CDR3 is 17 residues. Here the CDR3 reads CASSPRDTPGVLETQYF. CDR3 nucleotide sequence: TGTGCCAGTAGTCCTCGGGACACCCCTGGGGTATTGGAGACCCAGTACTTC.

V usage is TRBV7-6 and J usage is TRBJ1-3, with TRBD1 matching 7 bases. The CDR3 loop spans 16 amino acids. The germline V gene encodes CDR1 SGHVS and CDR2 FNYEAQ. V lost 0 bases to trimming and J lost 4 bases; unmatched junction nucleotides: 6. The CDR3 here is CASSLAGLTGGNTIYF. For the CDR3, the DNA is TGTGCCAGCAGCTTAGCCGGCCTGACAGGGGGAAACACCATATATTTT.

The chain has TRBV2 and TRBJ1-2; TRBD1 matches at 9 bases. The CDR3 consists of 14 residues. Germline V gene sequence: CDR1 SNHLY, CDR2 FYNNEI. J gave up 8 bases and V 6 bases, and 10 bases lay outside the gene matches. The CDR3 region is CASSRDRERKGYTF. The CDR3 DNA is TGTGCCAGCAGCAGGGACAGGGAACGTAAAGGCTACACCTTC.